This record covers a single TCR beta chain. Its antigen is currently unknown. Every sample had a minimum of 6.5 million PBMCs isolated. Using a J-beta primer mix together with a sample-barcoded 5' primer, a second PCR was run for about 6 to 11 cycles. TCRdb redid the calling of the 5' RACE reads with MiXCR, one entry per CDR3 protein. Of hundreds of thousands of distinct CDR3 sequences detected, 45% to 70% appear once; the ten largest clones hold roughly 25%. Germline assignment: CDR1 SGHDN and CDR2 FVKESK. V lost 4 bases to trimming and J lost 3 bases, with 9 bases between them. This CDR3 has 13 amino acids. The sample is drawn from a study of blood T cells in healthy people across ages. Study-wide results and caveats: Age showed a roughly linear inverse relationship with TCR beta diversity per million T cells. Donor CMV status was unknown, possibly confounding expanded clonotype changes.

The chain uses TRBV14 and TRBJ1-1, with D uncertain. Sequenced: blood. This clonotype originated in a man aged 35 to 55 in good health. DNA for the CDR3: TGTGCCAGCAGCCCCGGATGGGACACTGAAGCTTTCTTT. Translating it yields CASSPGWDTEAFF.